This T cell receptor beta chain was identified in a study of cytomegalovirus exposure and HLA in healthy donors. Trimming left V 2 bases short and J 1 base short, with 10 bases between. The CDR3 is made up of 15 amino acids. Germline V lookup: CDR1 KGHSH, CDR2 LQKENI. Remarks on this clone: The antigen is unknown.

Amplification used 60 Vbeta primers and 13 Jbeta primers. In the source study's methods: Roughly 10 million shared chains were among approximately 87 million unique TCR beta chains counted in a later analysis. This table comes from immunoSEQ multiplex PCR, and its TCRdb copy is limited to in-frame clones, with some not included. V and J calls and clone size come straight from that table; D and trimming were deduced from the DNA. The sample has some 120,000 clones, around 62% seen once. Notes on the study in general: Associated with HLA alleles at 0.05 false discovery rate in a later analysis were 17,000 or so TCR beta sequences. When a later analysis was performed, an Asian-associated ancestry cluster reportedly had fewer N-insertions than the approximately 680-donor mean.

V gene TRBV18 combines with J gene TRBJ2-3; TRBD2 might be the D (5 bases). The source of this sequence is a middle-aged woman in good health and CMV-seropositive. Sequencing was done on a sample of PBMCs. The CDR3 DNA reads as TGTGCCAGCTCACCATCGGGATCGCGCACAGATACGCAGTATTTT. Amino acids: CASSPSGSRTDTQYF. The full variable domain, with the rest looked up from reference TRBV18 and TRBJ2-3, is NAGVMQNPRHLVRRRGQEARLRCSPMKGHSHVYWYRQLPEEGLKFMVYLQKENIIDESGMPKERFSAEFPKEGPSILRIQQVVRGDSAAYFCASSPSGSRTDTQYFGPGTRLTVL.